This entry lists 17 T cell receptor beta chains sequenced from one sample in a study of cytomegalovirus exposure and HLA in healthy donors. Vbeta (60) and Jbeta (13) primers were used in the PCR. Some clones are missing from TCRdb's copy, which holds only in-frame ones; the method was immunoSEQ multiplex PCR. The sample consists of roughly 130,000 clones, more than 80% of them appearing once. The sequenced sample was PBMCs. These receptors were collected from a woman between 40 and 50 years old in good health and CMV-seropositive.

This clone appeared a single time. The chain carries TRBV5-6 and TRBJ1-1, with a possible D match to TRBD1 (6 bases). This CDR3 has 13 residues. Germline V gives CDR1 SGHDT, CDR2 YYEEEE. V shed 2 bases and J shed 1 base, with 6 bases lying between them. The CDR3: CASSLQGNTEAFF. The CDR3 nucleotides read TGTGCCAGCAGCTTACAGGGGAACACTGAAGCTTTCTTT.

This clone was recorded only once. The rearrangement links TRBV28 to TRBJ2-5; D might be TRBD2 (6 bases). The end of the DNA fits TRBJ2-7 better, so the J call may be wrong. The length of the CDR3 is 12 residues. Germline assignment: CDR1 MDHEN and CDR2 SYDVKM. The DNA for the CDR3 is TGTGCCAGCAGCTCACAGCGGGACGAGCAGTACTTC. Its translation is CASSSQRDEQYF.

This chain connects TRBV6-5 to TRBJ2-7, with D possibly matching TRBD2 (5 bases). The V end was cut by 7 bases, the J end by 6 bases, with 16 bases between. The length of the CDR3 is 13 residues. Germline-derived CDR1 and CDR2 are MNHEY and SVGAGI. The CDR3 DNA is TGTGCCAGCACCCCAACCTGGACTTCCGAGCAGTACTTC. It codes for CASTPTWTSEQYF.

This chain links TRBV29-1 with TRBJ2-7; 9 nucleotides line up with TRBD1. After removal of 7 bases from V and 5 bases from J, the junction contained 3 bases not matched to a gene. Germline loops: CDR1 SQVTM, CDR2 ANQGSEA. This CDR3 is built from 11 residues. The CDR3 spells CSARTGDEQYF. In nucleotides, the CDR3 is TGCAGCGCCCGGACAGGGGACGAGCAGTACTTC.

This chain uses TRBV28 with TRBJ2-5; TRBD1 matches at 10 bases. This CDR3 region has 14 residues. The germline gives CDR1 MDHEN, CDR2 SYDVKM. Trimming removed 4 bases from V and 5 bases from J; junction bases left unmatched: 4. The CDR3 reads CASSWTGGRETQYF. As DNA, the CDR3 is TGTGCCAGCAGTTGGACAGGGGGGAGGGAGACCCAGTACTTC.

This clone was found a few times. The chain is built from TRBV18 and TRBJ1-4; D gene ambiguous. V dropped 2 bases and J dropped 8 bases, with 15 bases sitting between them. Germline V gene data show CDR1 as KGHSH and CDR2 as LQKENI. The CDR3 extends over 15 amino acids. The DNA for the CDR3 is TGTGCCAGCTCACCAGGGATCGAGGGTCTAGAAAAACTGTTTTTT. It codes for CASSPGIEGLEKLFF. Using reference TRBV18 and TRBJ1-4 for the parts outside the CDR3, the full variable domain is NAGVMQNPRHLVRRRGQEARLRCSPMKGHSHVYWYRQLPEEGLKFMVYLQKENIIDESGMPKERFSAEFPKEGPSILRIQQVVRGDSAAYFCASSPGIEGLEKLFFGSGTQLSVL.

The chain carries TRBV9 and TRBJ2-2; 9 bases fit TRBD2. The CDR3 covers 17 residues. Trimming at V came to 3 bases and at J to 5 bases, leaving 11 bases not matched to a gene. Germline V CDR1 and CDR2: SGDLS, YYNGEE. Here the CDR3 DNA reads TGTGCCAGCAGCGCCCCTGTTAGCGGGGGACTAACCGGGGAGCTGTTTTTT. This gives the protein CASSAPVSGGLTGELFF. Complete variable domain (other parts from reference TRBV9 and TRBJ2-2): DSGVTQTPKHLITATGQRVTLRCSPRSGDLSVYWYQQSLDQGLQFLIQYYNGEERAKGNILERFSAQQFPDLHSELNLSSLELGDSALYFCASSAPVSGGLTGELFFGEGSRLTVL.

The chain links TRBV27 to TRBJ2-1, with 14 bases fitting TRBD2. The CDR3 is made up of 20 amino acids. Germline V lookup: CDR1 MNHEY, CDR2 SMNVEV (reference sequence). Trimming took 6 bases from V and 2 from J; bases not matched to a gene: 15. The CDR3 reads CASSRRGTSGSLSPYNEQFF. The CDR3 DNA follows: TGTGCCAGCAGCCGAAGGGGGACTAGCGGGAGCTTAAGCCCCTACAATGAGCAGTTCTTC.

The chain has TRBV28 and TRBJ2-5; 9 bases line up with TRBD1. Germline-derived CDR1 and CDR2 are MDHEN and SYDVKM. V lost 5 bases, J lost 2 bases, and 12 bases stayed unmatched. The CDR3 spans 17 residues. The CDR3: CASSARIPTGGQETQYF. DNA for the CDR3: TGTGCCAGCAGTGCCCGAATCCCGACAGGGGGACAAGAGACCCAGTACTTC.

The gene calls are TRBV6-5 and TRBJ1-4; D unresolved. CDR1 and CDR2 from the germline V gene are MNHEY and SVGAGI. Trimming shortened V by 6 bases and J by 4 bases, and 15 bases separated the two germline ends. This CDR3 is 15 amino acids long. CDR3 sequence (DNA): TGTGCCAGCAGGATCGGGAGGGTAAATAATGAAAAACTGTTTTTT. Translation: CASRIGRVNNEKLFF.

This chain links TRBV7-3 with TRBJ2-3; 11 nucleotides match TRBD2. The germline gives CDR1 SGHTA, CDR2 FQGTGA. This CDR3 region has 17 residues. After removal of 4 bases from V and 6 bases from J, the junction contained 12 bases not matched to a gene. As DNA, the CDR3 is TGTGCCAGCAGCTCCGTTAGCGGGGGGGCGATATGGGATACGCAGTATTTT. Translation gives CASSSVSGGAIWDTQYF.

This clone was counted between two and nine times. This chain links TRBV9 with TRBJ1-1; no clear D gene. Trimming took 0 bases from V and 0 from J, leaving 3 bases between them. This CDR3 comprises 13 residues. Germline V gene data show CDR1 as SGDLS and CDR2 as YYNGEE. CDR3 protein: CASSVAVNTEAFF. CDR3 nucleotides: TGTGCCAGCAGCGTAGCGGTGAACACTGAAGCTTTCTTT.

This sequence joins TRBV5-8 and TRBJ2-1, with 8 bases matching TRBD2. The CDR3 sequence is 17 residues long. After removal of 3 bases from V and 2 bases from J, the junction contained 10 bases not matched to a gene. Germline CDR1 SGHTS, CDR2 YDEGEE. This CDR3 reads CASSSGATSATYNEQFF. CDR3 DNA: TGTGCCAGCAGCTCCGGCGCGACTAGCGCCACCTACAATGAGCAGTTCTTC.

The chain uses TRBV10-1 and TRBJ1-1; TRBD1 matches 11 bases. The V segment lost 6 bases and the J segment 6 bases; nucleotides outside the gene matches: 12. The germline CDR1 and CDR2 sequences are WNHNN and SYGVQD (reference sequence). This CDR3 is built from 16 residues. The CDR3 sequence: CASSQTSGQGGPEAFF. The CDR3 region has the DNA TGCGCCAGCAGCCAGACTTCGGGACAGGGGGGACCTGAAGCTTTCTTT.

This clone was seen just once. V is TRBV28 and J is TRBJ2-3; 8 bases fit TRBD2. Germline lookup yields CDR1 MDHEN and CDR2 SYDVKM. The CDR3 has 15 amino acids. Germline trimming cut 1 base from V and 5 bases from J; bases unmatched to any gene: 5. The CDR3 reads CASSLSGLAGDTQYF. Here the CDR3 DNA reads TGTGCCAGCAGTTTATCCGGACTAGCTGGAGATACGCAGTATTTT.

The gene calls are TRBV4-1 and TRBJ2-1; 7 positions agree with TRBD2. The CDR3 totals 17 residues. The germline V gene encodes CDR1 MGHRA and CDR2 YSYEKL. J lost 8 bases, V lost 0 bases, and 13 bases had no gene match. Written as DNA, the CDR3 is TGCGCCAGCAGCCAAGAGATGGGCCCCCATCGGGGGGATGAGCAGTTCTTC. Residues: CASSQEMGPHRGDEQFF.

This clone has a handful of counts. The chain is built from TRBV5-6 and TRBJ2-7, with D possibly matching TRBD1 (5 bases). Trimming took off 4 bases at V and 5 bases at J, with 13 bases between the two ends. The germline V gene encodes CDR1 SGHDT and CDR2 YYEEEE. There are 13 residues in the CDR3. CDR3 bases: TGTGCCAGCAGCCCCTTAGGGGTTCACGAGCAGTACTTC. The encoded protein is CASSPLGVHEQYF.